These T cell receptor beta chains were read from a single sample in a study of identical twins. Via MiXCR, TCRdb re-called the 5' RACE reads, giving one row per CDR3 protein. The repertoire holds 200,000 to 250,000 distinct CDR3 sequences, with about 12% as singletons. This sample also belongs to another study, concerning yellow fever vaccine responses in identical twins.

Sequenced sample: memory (CD45RO+) T cells sorted from blood. These receptors all stem from a woman aged 18-29 years in good health. The CDR3 runs from the conserved cysteine through the conserved F or W. D genes are given only for firm matches. Clone size, where shown, is once, few, many, or a class for clones that have expanded.

CDR3 length,clone size,J gene,V gene,D gene,CDR3 protein,CDR3 DNA
16,.,TRBJ2-1,TRBV11-2,TRBD2,CASSPELAGVGNEQFF,TGTGCCAGCAGCCCGGAGCTAGCGGGAGTAGGGAATGAGCAGTTCTTC
14,few,TRBJ2-7,TRBV7-2,.,CASSLGGGGSEQYF,TGTGCCAGCAGCTTAGGGGGTGGGGGTTCCGAGCAGTACTTC
14,few,TRBJ1-1,TRBV4-3,.,CASSQEAGNTEAFF,TGCGCCAGCAGCCAAGAAGCAGGGAACACTGAAGCTTTCTTT
14,.,TRBJ2-2,TRBV6-1,.,CASSPGTNTGELFF,TGTGCCAGCAGCCCGGGGACGAACACCGGGGAGCTGTTTTTT
14,.,TRBJ2-5,TRBV20-1,TRBD1,CSAEGDRGEETQYF,TGCAGTGCGGAGGGGGACAGGGGAGAAGAGACCCAGTACTTC
15,few,TRBJ1-1,TRBV14,.,CASSQALGGTSEAFF,TGTGCCAGCAGCCAAGCTTTAGGTGGGACAAGTGAAGCTTTCTTT
12,few,TRBJ2-1,TRBV7-9,.,CASSLHRDEQFF,TGTGCCAGCAGCTTACACCGGGATGAGCAGTTCTTC
12,few,TRBJ2-1,TRBV11-2,.,CASSSPLVEQFF,TGTGCCAGCAGCTCTCCCTTAGTGGAGCAGTTCTTC
16,many,TRBJ2-3,TRBV4-1,.,CASSQVNLIITDTQYF,TGCGCCAGCAGCCAAGTAAATTTAATCATAACAGATACGCAGTATTTT
15,.,TRBJ1-4,TRBV3-1,.,CASSQDPGRGEKLFF,TGTGCCAGCAGCCAGGATCCGGGGCGGGGTGAAAAACTGTTTTTT
17,.,TRBJ2-5,TRBV21-1,.,CASSKGSSGGAQETQYF,TGTGCCAGCAGCAAAGGGTCAAGCGGGGGGGCCCAAGAGACCCAGTACTTC
12,.,TRBJ2-5,TRBV20-1,.,CSVRRGKETQYF,TGCAGTGTTCGCAGGGGCAAGGAGACCCAGTACTTC
15,few,TRBJ2-2,TRBV14,TRBD2,CASSRLAGVPGELFF,TGTGCCAGCAGCCGACTAGCGGGAGTCCCCGGGGAGCTGTTTTTT
14,few,TRBJ2-7,TRBV27,TRBD1,CASTVGQEAYEQYF,TGTGCCAGCACTGTGGGACAGGAAGCTTACGAGCAGTACTTC
16,.,TRBJ1-5,TRBV20-1,TRBD1,CSDGGTGNYSNQPQHF,TGCAGCGACGGAGGGACAGGCAATTATAGCAATCAGCCCCAGCATTTT
15,few,TRBJ1-3,TRBV28,.,CASTNYRVSGNTIYF,TGTGCCAGCACCAATTACAGGGTATCTGGAAACACCATATATTTT
13,many,TRBJ2-3,TRBV15,.,CATSLQSTDTQYF,TGTGCCACCAGCCTCCAGAGCACAGATACGCAGTATTTT
17,many,TRBJ1-2,TRBV4-1,TRBD1,CASSQDKETGDNYGYTF,TGCGCCAGCAGCCAAGATAAAGAGACAGGGGATAACTATGGCTACACCTTC
12,.,TRBJ2-7,TRBV6-6,.,CASSYKEGEQYF,TGTGCCAGCAGTTACAAGGAGGGAGAGCAGTACTTC
13,.,TRBJ1-5,TRBV20-1,TRBD1,CSARGRGQQPQHF,TGCAGTGCTAGGGGCAGGGGACAGCAGCCCCAGCATTTT
13,.,TRBJ2-1,TRBV25-1,.,CASSEGTHNEQFF,TGTGCCAGCAGTGAGGGGACTCACAATGAGCAGTTCTTC
18,few,TRBJ2-3,TRBV10-3,.,CAINGQGGFSASTDTQYF,TGTGCCATCAACGGCCAGGGGGGGTTCTCGGCTAGCACAGATACGCAGTATTTT
17,.,TRBJ2-2,TRBV5-1,TRBD1,CASSSTGQTTNTGELFF,TGCGCCAGCAGCTCGACGGGACAGACGACGAACACCGGGGAGCTGTTTTTT
14,.,TRBJ2-5,TRBV7-9,.,CASSQHQGRETQYF,TGTGCCAGCAGCCAACATCAGGGTAGGGAGACCCAGTACTTC
12,.,TRBJ2-7,TRBV30,.,CALRQSVYEQYF,TGTGCCTTAAGACAGTCCGTCTACGAGCAGTACTTC
17,few,TRBJ2-1,TRBV7-2,.,CASRGFGPLSSYNEQFF,TGTGCCAGCAGAGGATTCGGACCGCTTTCATCCTACAATGAGCAGTTCTTC
14,many,TRBJ2-1,TRBV4-3,.,CASSQVGIYNEQFF,TGCGCCAGCAGCCAAGTGGGAATCTACAATGAGCAGTTCTTC
14,many,TRBJ2-7,TRBV6-1,.,CATGQGLGPREQYF,TGTGCCACCGGGCAGGGGCTAGGGCCTAGGGAGCAGTACTTC
12,.,TRBJ2-5,TRBV29-1,TRBD1,CSVGTGVETQYF,TGCAGCGTAGGGACAGGGGTTGAGACCCAGTACTTC
14,.,TRBJ2-5,TRBV25-1,.,CASSPPGGRETQYF,TGTGCCAGCTCTCCCCCTGGGGGGCGGGAGACCCAGTACTTC
15,.,TRBJ2-3,TRBV5-1,TRBD2,CASLRSGSVIDTQYF,TGCGCCAGCCTCCGGAGCGGGAGTGTTATAGATACGCAGTATTTT
13,many,TRBJ2-2,TRBV4-2,.,CASSQTKTGELFF,TGTGCCAGCAGCCAAACTAAGACCGGGGAGCTGTTTTTT
13,few,TRBJ1-2,TRBV27,.,CASSSRIMGGYTF,TGTGCCAGCAGTTCCCGGATTATGGGGGGCTACACCTTC
15,.,TRBJ2-1,TRBV6-1,TRBD1,CASPRGTGTYNEQFF,TGTGCCAGTCCCAGGGGGACAGGGACCTACAATGAGCAGTTCTTC
15,.,TRBJ2-3,TRBV10-3,TRBD2,CAISPSGGVGDTQYF,TGTGCCATCAGTCCTAGCGGGGGGGTAGGAGATACGCAGTATTTT
13,.,TRBJ2-5,TRBV14,.,CASSQVILETQYF,TGTGCCAGCAGCCAAGTGATCCTCGAGACCCAGTACTTC
13,many,TRBJ1-2,TRBV12-3/TRBV12-4,.,CASSLGTDYGYTF,TGTGCCAGCAGTTTAGGGACTGACTATGGCTACACCTTC
17,many,TRBJ1-1,TRBV20-1,.,CSARPFVALGLNTEAFF,TGCAGTGCTAGGCCCTTTGTTGCGTTAGGACTGAACACTGAAGCTTTCTTT
14,many,TRBJ2-1,TRBV10-3,TRBD1,CAISWDRSYNEQFF,TGTGCCATCAGTTGGGACAGGTCCTACAATGAGCAGTTCTTC
12,few,TRBJ2-1,TRBV4-2,.,CASSPHINEQFF,TGTGCCAGCAGCCCCCACATTAATGAGCAGTTCTTC
16,.,TRBJ1-3,TRBV6-5,TRBD1,CASSLGQGLGGNTIYF,TGTGCCAGCAGTTTGGGACAGGGTTTAGGTGGAAACACCATATATTTT
15,.,TRBJ2-4,TRBV28,.,CASSLPLTGKNIQYF,TGTGCCAGCAGTTTACCACTGACGGGCAAAAACATTCAGTACTTC
13,many,TRBJ2-3,TRBV29-1,TRBD1,CSVEAGQAVRQYF,TGCAGCGTGGAGGCGGGACAGGCCGTAAGGCAGTATTTT
16,.,TRBJ2-2,TRBV15,TRBD1,CATSRGIQGAYKELFF,TGTGCCACCAGCAGAGGAATACAGGGGGCTTACAAGGAGCTGTTTTTT
15,few,TRBJ2-2,TRBV7-8,.,CASSHRAPSPGELFF,TGTGCCAGCAGCCACCGGGCGCCGTCCCCCGGGGAGCTGTTTTTT
14,.,TRBJ1-2,TRBV7-8,.,CASSLGGASYGYTF,TGTGCCAGCAGCTTAGGAGGGGCTAGCTATGGCTACACCTTC
14,few,TRBJ2-7,TRBV20-1,.,CSARNQRRSYEQYF,TGCAGTGCTAGAAATCAGCGCCGGTCCTACGAGCAGTACTTC
13,.,TRBJ1-2,TRBV29-1,.,CSVEGGDGGGYTF,TGCAGCGTTGAAGGAGGGGACGGAGGGGGCTACACCTTC
14,.,TRBJ2-7,TRBV12-3/TRBV12-4,.,CASSYQTNSYEQYF,TGTGCCAGCAGTTATCAGACGAACTCCTACGAGCAGTACTTC
13,few,TRBJ1-2,TRBV14,TRBD1,CASRRTGVSGYTF,TGTGCCAGCAGGCGGACAGGGGTCTCTGGCTACACCTTC
12,.,TRBJ2-5,TRBV20-1,TRBD2,CSARVAGQTQYF,TGCAGTGCTAGAGTAGCGGGGCAGACCCAGTACTTC
20,few,TRBJ2-7,TRBV21-1,.,CASSKSGLGGNPSGDKEQYF,TGTGCCAGCAGCAAATCAGGGCTGGGGGGCAATCCCTCCGGGGACAAGGAGCAGTACTTC
15,many,TRBJ2-7,TRBV5-6,TRBD2,CASSLIGGGSYEQYF,TGTGCCAGCAGCTTGATCGGGGGGGGATCCTACGAGCAGTACTTC
17,.,TRBJ2-2,TRBV7-3,.,CASSFLQGGSTGELFFF,.
13,.,TRBJ2-2,TRBV29-1,TRBD2,CSVGTSGTGELFF,TGCAGCGTTGGGACTAGCGGCACCGGGGAGCTGTTTTTT
10,many,TRBJ1-6,TRBV4-3,.,CAARDSPLHF,TGCGCTGCCAGAGATTCACCCCTCCACTTT